A selection of T cell receptor beta chains follows, all from one sample in a study of blood T cell repertoires in COVID-19. Sequencing used immunoSEQ multiplex PCR; TCRdb keeps in-frame clones, though not all of them. Among 95,000 to 150,000 clones, around 91% were seen once, and the ten largest hold 3.8%. The sample taken for sequencing was peripheral blood. These receptors were collected from a woman aged 55-69 years with COVID-19, enrolled during active disease. The CDR3 runs from the conserved cysteine through the conserved F or W. Each record gives: V gene, J gene, D gene, clone size, CDR3 protein, CDR3 DNA. A D gene is named only where the DNA matches it firmly. Size tells how often a clone was seen (once, few, many) or the class of an expanded clone, and some rows leave it out.

TRBV5-6,TRBJ2-7,TRBD1,NA,CASSLGQGLRQYF,TGTGCCAGCAGCTTGGGACAGGGGTTGCGGCAGTACTTC
TRBV7-2,TRBJ1-1,NA,NA,CASSWTRVRDTEAFF,TGTGCCAGCAGCTGGACTCGGGTCCGGGACACTGAAGCTTTCTTT
TRBV7-9,TRBJ1-1,NA,NA,CASLPSGGLNTEAFF,TGTGCCAGCCTTCCGAGTGGGGGCCTGAACACTGAAGCTTTCTTT
TRBV27,TRBJ2-7,TRBD2,once,CASSLSPRLAGEPYEQYF,TGTGCCAGCAGTTTATCCCCCCGACTAGCGGGGGAACCGTACGAGCAGTACTTC
TRBV9,TRBJ2-1,NA,NA,CASSVGGRPVEQFF,TGTGCCAGCAGCGTAGGGGGGCGGCCGGTTGAGCAGTTCTTC
TRBV19,TRBJ1-2,TRBD1,NA,CASSPRKDRVDYGYTF,TGTGCCAGTAGTCCACGTAAGGACAGGGTGGACTATGGCTACACCTTC
TRBV9,TRBJ2-7,TRBD1,NA,CASSLSEAGGHYEQYF,TGTGCCAGCAGCCTCTCCGAGGCAGGGGGCCACTACGAGCAGTACTTC
TRBV7-3,TRBJ1-6,NA,NA,CASSLGGARNSPLHF,TGTGCCAGCAGCTTAGGGGGGGCCCGTAATTCACCCCTCCACTTT
TRBV5-1,TRBJ1-4,TRBD1,NA,CASSLVGQGAEKLFF,TGCGCCAGCAGCTTGGTAGGCCAGGGGGCGGAAAAACTGTTTTTT
TRBV19,TRBJ1-2,NA,few,CASSIAEGMGGYTF,TGTGCCAGTAGTATAGCGGAGGGAATGGGTGGCTACACCTTC
TRBV10-3,TRBJ1-1,NA,NA,CATGGAATEAFF,TGTGCCACGGGGGGGGCGGCCACTGAAGCTTTCTTT
TRBV7-3,TRBJ2-1,TRBD2,NA,CASSLEGTSGVYNEQFF,TGTGCCAGCAGCTTAGAAGGGACTAGCGGGGTCTACAATGAGCAGTTCTTC
TRBV6-5,TRBJ1-1,NA,NA,CASSRPGISNTEAFF,TGTGCCAGCTCTCGGCCAGGAATATCCAACACTGAAGCTTTCTTT
TRBV7-9,TRBJ1-3,TRBD1,NA,CASSPSTGVGNTIYF,TGTGCCAGCAGCCCGTCGACAGGGGTTGGAAACACCATATATTTT
TRBV6-6,TRBJ1-1,TRBD1,NA,CASSKGTGMSTEAFF,TGTGCCAGCAGTAAAGGGACAGGTATGAGCACTGAAGCTTTCTTT
TRBV6-5,TRBJ1-1,NA,NA,CASSYKGGGFRTEAFF,TGTGCCAGCAGTTACAAGGGAGGGGGTTTCCGCACTGAAGCTTTCTTT
TRBV9,TRBJ2-1,TRBD1,NA,CASSVRDRRDNEQFF,TGTGCCAGCAGCGTACGGGACAGACGGGACAATGAGCAGTTCTTC
TRBV25-1,TRBJ1-4,NA,few,CASSGGRGEKLFF,TGTGCCAGCAGCGGGGGGCGGGGTGAAAAACTGTTTTTT
TRBV25-1,TRBJ2-7,TRBD2,NA,CASSEWGLAGTPYEQYF,TGTGCCAGCAGTGAATGGGGGCTAGCGGGGACCCCCTACGAGCAGTACTTC
TRBV2,TRBJ2-7,TRBD1,NA,CASSGQGYEQYF,TGTGCCAGCTCGGGACAGGGGTACGAGCAGTACTTC
TRBV19,TRBJ2-7,TRBD2,NA,CASRHGTSGGAGAYEQYF,TGTGCCAGTAGGCATGGGACTAGCGGGGGGGCCGGCGCCTACGAGCAGTACTTC
TRBV7-2,TRBJ2-7,TRBD2,NA,CASRVAGGSYEQYF,TGTGCCAGCAGGGTAGCGGGGGGCTCCTACGAGCAGTACTTC
TRBV18,TRBJ1-2,NA,NA,CASSPRETGPTGYTF,TGTGCCAGCTCACCACGAGAAACAGGACCCACTGGCTACACCTTC
TRBV18,TRBJ1-1,TRBD1,NA,CASSPRDREPEAFF,TGTGCCAGCTCACCACGGGACAGGGAACCTGAAGCTTTCTTT
TRBV13,TRBJ2-5,NA,NA,CASSLDYGGSGQETQYF,TGTGCCAGCAGCTTAGACTACGGGGGATCGGGTCAAGAGACCCAGTACTTC
TRBV27,TRBJ1-5,NA,NA,CASSVGFRGAQHF,TGTGCCAGCAGTGTTGGTTTTCGGGGGGCCCAGCATTTT
TRBV6-5,TRBJ2-7,TRBD2,once,CASIGGAGFLDEQYF,TGTGCCAGCATCGGGGGGGCTGGGTTTTTAGACGAGCAGTACTTC
TRBV15,TRBJ2-3,TRBD2,NA,CATSRGEGLRPTDTQYF,TGTGCCACCAGCAGAGGGGAGGGGCTACGCCCCACAGATACGCAGTATTTT
TRBV11-2,TRBJ1-3,NA,NA,CASSLDLWRSGNTIYF,TGTGCCAGCAGCTTAGATCTGTGGCGGTCTGGAAACACCATATATTTT
TRBV15,TRBJ1-1,NA,NA,CATSSNQGQWKKALAEAFF,TGTGCCACCAGCAGCAACCAGGGGCAATGGAAGAAGGCTCTCGCTGAAGCTTTCTTT
TRBV5-1,TRBJ1-2,NA,NA,CASSLVQGTNYGYTF,TGCGCCAGCAGCTTGGTACAGGGTACTAACTATGGCTACACCTTC
TRBV3-1/TRBV3-2,TRBJ1-1,NA,NA,CASRVEAGGTEAFF,TGTGCCAGCAGGGTAGAGGCAGGAGGCACTGAAGCTTTCTTT
TRBV5-1,TRBJ2-7,TRBD2,NA,CASSVSGGAVSYEQYF,TGCGCCAGCAGCGTGAGCGGGGGGGCCGTATCGTACGAGCAGTACTTC
TRBV9,TRBJ1-2,NA,once,CASSVGFLNYGYTF,TGTGCCAGCAGCGTGGGCTTCTTGAACTATGGCTACACCTTC
TRBV2,TRBJ2-6,TRBD1,NA,CASSVDRAGANVLTF,TGTGCCAGCAGTGTTGACAGGGCTGGGGCCAACGTCCTGACTTTC
TRBV6-6,TRBJ2-7,TRBD2,NA,CASTVQGGNMYEQYF,TGTGCCAGCACCGTCCAGGGAGGGAATATGTACGAGCAGTACTTC
TRBV5-8,TRBJ1-5,NA,NA,CASSRRYTLSNQPQHF,TGTGCCAGCAGCCGGAGATACACCCTTAGCAATCAGCCCCAGCATTTT
TRBV2,TRBJ2-2,TRBD2,NA,CASRPGLAGGNTGELFF,TGTGCCAGCAGACCCGGACTAGCGGGGGGGAACACCGGGGAGCTGTTTTTT
TRBV7-9,TRBJ1-5,NA,NA,CASSPSGKGVGQPQHF,TGTGCCAGCAGCCCTAGCGGGAAAGGGGTGGGACAGCCCCAGCATTTT
TRBV12-3/TRBV12-4,TRBJ1-1,NA,NA,CASRLQGNTEAFF,TGTGCCAGCAGGCTACAGGGGAACACTGAAGCTTTCTTT
TRBV3-1/TRBV3-2,TRBJ2-3,TRBD2,once,CASRNLNPSGDTDTQYF,TGTGCCAGCAGAAATCTAAACCCTAGCGGGGACACAGATACGCAGTATTTT
TRBV19,TRBJ1-5,NA,NA,CASSMEAGVQPQHF,TGTGCCAGTAGTATGGAGGCAGGTGTACAGCCCCAGCATTTT
TRBV6-5,TRBJ2-3,NA,NA,CASSPGVDTQYF,TGTGCCAGCAGTCCAGGGGTTGATACGCAGTATTTT
TRBV6-2/TRBV6-3,TRBJ2-3,TRBD2,NA,CASSPSGGPSNTQYF,TGTGCCAGCAGCCCTAGCGGGGGGCCCTCGAATACGCAGTATTTT
TRBV6-1,TRBJ2-5,NA,NA,CASSEFHREETQYF,TGTGCCAGCAGTGAATTCCACAGGGAAGAGACCCAGTACTTC
TRBV7-8,TRBJ1-5,TRBD1,few,CASSLRDSYSNQPQHF,TGTGCCAGCAGCTTACGGGACAGTTATAGCAATCAGCCCCAGCATTTT